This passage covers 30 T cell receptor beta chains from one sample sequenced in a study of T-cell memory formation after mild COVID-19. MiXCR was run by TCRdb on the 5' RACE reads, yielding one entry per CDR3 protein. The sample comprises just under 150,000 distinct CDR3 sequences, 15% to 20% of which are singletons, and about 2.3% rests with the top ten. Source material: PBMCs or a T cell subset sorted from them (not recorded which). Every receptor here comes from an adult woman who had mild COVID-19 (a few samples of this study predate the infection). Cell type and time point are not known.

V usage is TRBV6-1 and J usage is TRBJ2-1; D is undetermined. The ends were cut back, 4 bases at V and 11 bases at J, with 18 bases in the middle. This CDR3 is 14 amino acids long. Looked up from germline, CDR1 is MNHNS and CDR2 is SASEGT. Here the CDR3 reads CASSARTSPLQQFF. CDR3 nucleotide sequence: TGTGCCAGCAGTGCCCGGACGAGCCCCTTGCAGCAGTTCTTC.

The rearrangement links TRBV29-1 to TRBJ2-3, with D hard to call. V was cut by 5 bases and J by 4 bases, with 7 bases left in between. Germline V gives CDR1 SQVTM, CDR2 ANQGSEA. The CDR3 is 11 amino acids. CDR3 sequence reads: CSVQKADTQYF. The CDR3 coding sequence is TGCAGCGTTCAAAAGGCAGATACGCAGTATTTT.

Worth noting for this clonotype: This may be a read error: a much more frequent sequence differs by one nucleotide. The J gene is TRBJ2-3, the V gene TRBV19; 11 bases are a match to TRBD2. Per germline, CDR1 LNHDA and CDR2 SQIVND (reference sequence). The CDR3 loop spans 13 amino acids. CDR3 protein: CASSLGLADKQYF. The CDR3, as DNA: TGTGCCAGTAGTTTGGGACTAGCGGATAAGCAGTATTTT.

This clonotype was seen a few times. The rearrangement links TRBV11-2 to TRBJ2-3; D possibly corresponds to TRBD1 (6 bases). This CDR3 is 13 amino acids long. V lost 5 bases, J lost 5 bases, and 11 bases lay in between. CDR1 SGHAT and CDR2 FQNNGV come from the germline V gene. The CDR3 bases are TGTGCCAGCAGCACCGACAGGAGAGATACGCAGTATTTT. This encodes CASSTDRRDTQYF.

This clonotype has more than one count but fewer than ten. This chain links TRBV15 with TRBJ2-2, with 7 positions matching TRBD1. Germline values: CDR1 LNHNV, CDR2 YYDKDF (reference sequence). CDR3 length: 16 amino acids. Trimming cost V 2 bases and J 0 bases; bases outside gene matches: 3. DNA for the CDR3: TGTGCCACCAGCAGAAAGGACAGGACGAACACCGGGGAGCTGTTTTTT. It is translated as CATSRKDRTNTGELFF.

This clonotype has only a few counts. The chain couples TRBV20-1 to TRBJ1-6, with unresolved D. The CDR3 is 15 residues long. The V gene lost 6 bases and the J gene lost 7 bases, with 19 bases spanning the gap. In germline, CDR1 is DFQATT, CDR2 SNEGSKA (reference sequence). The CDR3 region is CSARRGREANSPLHF. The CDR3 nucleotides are TGCAGTGCGAGACGGGGTCGGGAGGCCAATTCACCCCTCCACTTT.

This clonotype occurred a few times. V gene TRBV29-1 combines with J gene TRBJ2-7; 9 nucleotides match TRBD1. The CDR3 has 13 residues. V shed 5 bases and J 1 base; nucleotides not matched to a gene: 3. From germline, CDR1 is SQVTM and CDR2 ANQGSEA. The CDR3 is CSVRQGGSYEQYF. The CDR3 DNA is TGCAGCGTTCGACAGGGGGGATCCTACGAGCAGTACTTC.

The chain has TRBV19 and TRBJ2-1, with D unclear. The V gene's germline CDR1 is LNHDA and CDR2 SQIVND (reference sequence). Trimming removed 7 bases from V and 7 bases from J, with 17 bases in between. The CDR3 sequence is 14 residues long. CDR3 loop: CASTPTGRVNEQFF. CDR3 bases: TGTGCCAGTACCCCGACCGGTAGGGTTAATGAGCAGTTCTTC. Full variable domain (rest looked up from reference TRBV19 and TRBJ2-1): DGGITQSPKYLFRKEGQNVTLSCEQNLNHDAMYWYRQDPGQGLRLIYYSQIVNDFQKGDIAEGYSVSREKKESFPLTVTSAQKNPTAFYLCASTPTGRVNEQFFGPGTRLTVL.

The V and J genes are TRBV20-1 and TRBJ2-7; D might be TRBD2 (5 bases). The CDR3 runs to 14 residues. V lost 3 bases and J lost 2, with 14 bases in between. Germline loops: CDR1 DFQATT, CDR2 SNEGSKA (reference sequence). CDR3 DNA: TGCAGTGCTAGGCCCGGGGTGGTACCCTACGAGCAGTACTTC. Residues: CSARPGVVPYEQYF.

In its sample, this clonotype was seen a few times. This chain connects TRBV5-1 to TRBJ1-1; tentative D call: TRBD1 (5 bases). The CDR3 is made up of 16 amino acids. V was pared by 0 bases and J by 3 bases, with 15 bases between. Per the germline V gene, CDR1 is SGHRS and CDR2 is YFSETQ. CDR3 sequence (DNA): TGCGCCAGCAGCTTGGACAAAGGAGGGGAGGACACTGAAGCTTTCTTT. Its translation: CASSLDKGGEDTEAFF.

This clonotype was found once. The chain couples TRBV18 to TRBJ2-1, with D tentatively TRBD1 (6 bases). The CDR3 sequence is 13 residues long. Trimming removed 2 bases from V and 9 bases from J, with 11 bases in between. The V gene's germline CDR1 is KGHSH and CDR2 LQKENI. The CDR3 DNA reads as TGTGCCAGCTCACCAGGACAGAGCATTGAGCAGTTCTTC. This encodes CASSPGQSIEQFF.

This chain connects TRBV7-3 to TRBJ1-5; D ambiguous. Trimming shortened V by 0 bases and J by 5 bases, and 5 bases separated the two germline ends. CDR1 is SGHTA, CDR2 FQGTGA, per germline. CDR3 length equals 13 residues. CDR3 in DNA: TGTGCCAGCAGCTTAACGAAGGATCAGCCCCAGCATTTT. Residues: CASSLTKDQPQHF.

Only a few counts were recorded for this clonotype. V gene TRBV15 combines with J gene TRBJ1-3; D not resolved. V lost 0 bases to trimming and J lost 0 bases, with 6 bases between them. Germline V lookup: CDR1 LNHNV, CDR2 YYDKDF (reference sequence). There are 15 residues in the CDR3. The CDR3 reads CATSRDQLSGNTIYF. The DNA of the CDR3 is TGTGCCACCAGCAGAGATCAACTCTCTGGAAACACCATATATTTT.

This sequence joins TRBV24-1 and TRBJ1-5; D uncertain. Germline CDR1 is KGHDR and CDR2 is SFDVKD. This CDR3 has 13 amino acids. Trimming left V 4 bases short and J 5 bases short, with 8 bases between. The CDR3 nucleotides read TGTGCCACCAGTGACAGACCCCATCAGCCCCAGCATTTT. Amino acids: CATSDRPHQPQHF.

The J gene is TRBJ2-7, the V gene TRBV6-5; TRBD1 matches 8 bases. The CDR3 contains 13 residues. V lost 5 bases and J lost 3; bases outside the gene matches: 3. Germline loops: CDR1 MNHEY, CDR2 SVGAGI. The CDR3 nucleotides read TGTGCCAGCAGTCGGACAGGGAACTACGAGCAGTACTTC. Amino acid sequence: CASSRTGNYEQYF.

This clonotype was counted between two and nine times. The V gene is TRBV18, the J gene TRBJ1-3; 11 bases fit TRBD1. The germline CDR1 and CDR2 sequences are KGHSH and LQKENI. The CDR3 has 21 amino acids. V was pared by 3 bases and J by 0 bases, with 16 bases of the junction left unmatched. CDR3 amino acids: CASSPGTGGILDPFSGNTIYF. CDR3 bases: TGTGCCAGCTCACCTGGGACAGGGGGAATCCTGGACCCTTTCTCTGGAAACACCATATATTTT. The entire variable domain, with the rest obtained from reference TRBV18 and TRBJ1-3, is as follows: NAGVMQNPRHLVRRRGQEARLRCSPMKGHSHVYWYRQLPEEGLKFMVYLQKENIIDESGMPKERFSAEFPKEGPSILRIQQVVRGDSAAYFCASSPGTGGILDPFSGNTIYFGEGSWLTVV.

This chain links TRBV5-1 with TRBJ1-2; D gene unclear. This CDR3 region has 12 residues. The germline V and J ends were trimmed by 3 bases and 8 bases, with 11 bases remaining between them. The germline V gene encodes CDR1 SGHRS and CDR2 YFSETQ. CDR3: CASSSDGTGYTF. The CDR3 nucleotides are TGCGCCAGCAGCTCGGACGGTACCGGCTACACCTTC.

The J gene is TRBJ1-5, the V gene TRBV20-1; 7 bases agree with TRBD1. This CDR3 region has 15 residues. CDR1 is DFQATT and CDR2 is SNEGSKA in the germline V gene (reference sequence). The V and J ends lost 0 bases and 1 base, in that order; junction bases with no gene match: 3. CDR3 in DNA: TGCAGTGCTAGAGATCGACAGGGAAGCAATCAGCCCCAGCATTTT. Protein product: CSARDRQGSNQPQHF.

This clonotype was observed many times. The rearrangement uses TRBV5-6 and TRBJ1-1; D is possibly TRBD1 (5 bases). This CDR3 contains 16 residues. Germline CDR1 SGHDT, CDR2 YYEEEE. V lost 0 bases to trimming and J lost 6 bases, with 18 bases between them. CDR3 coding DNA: TGTGCCAGCAGCTTGGAAGGGTACGGGACGCCGGCTGAAGCTTTCTTT. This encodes CASSLEGYGTPAEAFF.

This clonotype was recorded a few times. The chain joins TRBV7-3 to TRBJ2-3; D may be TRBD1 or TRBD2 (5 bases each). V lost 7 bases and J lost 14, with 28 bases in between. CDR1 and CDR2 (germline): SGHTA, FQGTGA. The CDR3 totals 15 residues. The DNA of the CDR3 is TGTGCCAGCATTCAGGGTCCCGGGACCTCCCGACCGGGGTATTTT. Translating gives CASIQGPGTSRPGYF.

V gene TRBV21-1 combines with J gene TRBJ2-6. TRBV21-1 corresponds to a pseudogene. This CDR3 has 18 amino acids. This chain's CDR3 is CASSTRQAAHSGANVLTF. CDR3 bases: TGTGCCAGCAGCACACGACAGGCCGCACACTCTGGGGCCAACGTCCTGACTTTC.

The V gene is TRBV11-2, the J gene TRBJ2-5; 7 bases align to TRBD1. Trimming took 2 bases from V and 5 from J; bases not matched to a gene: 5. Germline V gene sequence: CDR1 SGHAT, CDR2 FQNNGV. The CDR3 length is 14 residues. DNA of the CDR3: TGTGCCAGCAGCTTATACAGGGGTTTCGAGACCCAGTACTTC. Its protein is CASSLYRGFETQYF.

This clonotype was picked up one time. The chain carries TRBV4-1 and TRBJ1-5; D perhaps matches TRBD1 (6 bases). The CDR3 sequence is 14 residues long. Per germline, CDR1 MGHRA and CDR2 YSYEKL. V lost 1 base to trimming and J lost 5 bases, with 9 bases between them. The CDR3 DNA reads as TGCGCCAGCAGCCAAGTGGGGGGCGATCAGCCCCAGCATTTT. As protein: CASSQVGGDQPQHF.

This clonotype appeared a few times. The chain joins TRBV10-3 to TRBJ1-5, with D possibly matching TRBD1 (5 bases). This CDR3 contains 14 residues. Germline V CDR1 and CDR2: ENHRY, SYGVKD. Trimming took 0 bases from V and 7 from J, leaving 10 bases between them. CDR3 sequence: CAISESRVGQPQHF. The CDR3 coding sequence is TGTGCCATCAGTGAGTCCAGGGTGGGGCAGCCCCAGCATTTT.

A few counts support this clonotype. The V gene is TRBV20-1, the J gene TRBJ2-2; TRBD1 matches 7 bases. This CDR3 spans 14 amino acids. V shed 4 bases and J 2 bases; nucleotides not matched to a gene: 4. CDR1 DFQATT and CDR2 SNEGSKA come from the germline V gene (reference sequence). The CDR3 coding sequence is TGCAGTGCTACGGGACAGACTAACACCGGGGAGCTGTTTTTT. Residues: CSATGQTNTGELFF.

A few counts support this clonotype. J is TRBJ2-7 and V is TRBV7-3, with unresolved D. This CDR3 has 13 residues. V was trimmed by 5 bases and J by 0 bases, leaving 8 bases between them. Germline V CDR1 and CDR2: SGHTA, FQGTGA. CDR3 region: CASSEGPSYEQYF. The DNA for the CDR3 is TGTGCCAGCAGCGAAGGGCCCTCCTACGAGCAGTACTTC. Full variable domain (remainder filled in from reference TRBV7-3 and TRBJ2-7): GAGVSQTPSNKVTEKGKYVELRCDPISGHTALYWYRQSLGQGPEFLIYFQGTGAADDSGLPNDRFFAVRPEGSVSTLKIQRTERGDSAVYLCASSEGPSYEQYFGPGTRLTVT.

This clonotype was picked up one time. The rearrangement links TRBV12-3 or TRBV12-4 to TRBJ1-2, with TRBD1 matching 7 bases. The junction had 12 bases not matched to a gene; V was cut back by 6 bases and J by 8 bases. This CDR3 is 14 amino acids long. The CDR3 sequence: CASSTSGGAGGYTF. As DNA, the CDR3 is TGTGCCAGCAGCACCTCAGGGGGGGCTGGCGGCTACACCTTC.

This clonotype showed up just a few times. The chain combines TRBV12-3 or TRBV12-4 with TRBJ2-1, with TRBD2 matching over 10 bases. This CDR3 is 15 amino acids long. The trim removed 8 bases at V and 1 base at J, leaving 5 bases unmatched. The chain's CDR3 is CASQGLAPSYNEQFF. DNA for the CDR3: TGTGCCAGCCAGGGACTAGCGCCATCCTACAATGAGCAGTTCTTC.

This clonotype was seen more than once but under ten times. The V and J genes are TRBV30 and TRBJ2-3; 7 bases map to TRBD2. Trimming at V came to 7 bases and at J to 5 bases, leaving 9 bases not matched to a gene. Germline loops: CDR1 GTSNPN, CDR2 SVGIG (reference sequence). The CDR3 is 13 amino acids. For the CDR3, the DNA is TGTGCCTCCCACGGACCGGGAGGAGATACGCAGTATTTT. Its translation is CASHGPGGDTQYF.

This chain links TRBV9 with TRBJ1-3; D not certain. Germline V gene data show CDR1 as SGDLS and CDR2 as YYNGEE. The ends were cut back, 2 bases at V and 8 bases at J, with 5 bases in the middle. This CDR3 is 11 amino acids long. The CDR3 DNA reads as TGTGCCAGCAGCGTGGAGGACACCATATATTTT. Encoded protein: CASSVEDTIYF.